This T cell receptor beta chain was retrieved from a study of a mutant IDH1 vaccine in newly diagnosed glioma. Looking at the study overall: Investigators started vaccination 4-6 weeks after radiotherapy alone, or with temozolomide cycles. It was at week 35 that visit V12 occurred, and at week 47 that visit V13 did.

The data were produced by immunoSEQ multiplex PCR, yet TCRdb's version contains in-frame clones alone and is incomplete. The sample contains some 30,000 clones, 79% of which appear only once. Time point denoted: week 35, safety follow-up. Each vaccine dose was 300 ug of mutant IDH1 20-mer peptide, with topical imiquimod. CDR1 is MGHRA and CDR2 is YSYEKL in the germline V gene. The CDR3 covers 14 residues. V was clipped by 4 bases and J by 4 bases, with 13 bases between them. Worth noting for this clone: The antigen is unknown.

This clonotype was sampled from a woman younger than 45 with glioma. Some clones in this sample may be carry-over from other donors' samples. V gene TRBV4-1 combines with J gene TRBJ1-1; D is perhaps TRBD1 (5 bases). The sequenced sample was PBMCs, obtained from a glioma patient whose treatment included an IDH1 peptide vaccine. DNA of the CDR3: TGCGCCAGCAGCCGAATTAGGGGATCCACTGAAGCTTTCTTT. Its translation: CASSRIRGSTEAFF.